The following is a TCR beta chain sequence with its context. This clone was detected only a few times. Its target antigen remains unknown. No base quality information exists; no much larger clone differs at one position. These data are taken from a study of T cell changes during pregnancy in multiple sclerosis (dated by TCRdb to about 2019). Regarding the complete study: In women with multiple sclerosis, the researchers looked at how the T cell repertoire shifted as pregnancy progressed.

Libraries came from the immunoSEQ multiplex PCR assay. The clones in this table, taken by TCRdb from immuneACCESS, are in-frame only. Not every clone is retained; where verified, under half of the shortfall comes from an unresolved V gene, and the cause of the rest is unknown. In all, the sample holds about 39,000 clones, and about nine tenths of those were seen once. Together, the top ten hold around a quarter of the sample. CDR1 and CDR2, per the germline V gene (reference sequence), are SGHKS and YYEKEE. From cysteine to phenylalanine, the CDR3 is 16 amino acids long. The retained sequence is limited to the CDR3, 48 bases, with the frame set at the first base. Trimmed from V: 4 bases; trimmed from J: 1 base; junction bases lacking a gene match: 8.

The source of this sequence is a female donor with multiple sclerosis, enrolled in a pregnancy study. This sample comprised CD8+ T cells from peripheral blood mononuclear cells, obtained before pregnancy. The sequence is built from TRBV5-5 and TRBJ1-5, and TRBD1 matches 7 of the central bases. The sequence in DNA is TGTGCCAGCAGCCAAGACAGGGACATAAGCAATCAGCCCCAGCATTTT. Translated, this gives CASSQDRDISNQPQHF.